Reported below is one TCR beta chain. Antigen specificity is unknown. This entry comes from a study of T cell responses to AZD1222 COVID-19 vaccine. Findings of the study overall: Just a handful of people given AZD1222 tested seropositive at baseline. Repertoire sampling happened only post peak T cell response. Spike-specific TCRs gained breadth and depth after people received two AZD1222 doses.

Profiling relied on immunoSEQ multiplex PCR, and the TCRdb table lists in-frame clones only, not all of them. The sample consists of some 150,000 clones, 80% to 90% of them appearing once. This receptor was taken from an adult in good health. The starting material was peripheral blood, obtained on day 0 of AZD1222 vaccination.

CDR3 nucleotide sequence: TGCGCCAGCAGTGGGTCTGCAGGGTTCACCGGGGAGCTGTTTTTT. Encoded protein: CASSGSAGFTGELFF. The rearrangement joins TRBV10-1 to TRBJ2-2; D perhaps matches TRBD1 (5 bases). The germline V gene encodes CDR1 WNHNN and CDR2 SYGVQD (reference sequence). V was trimmed by 4 bases and J by 4 bases, leaving 13 bases between them. CDR3 size: 15 residues.